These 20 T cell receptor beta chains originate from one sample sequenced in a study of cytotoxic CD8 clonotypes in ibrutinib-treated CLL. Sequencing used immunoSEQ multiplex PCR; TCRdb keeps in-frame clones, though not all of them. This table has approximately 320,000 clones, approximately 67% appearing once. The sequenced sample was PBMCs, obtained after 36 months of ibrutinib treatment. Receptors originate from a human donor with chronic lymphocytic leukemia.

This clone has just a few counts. The DNA of the CDR3 is TGTGCCAGCAGCTTAGTGCACAATGAGCAGTTCTTC. This gives the protein CASSLVHNEQFF. This rearrangement joins TRBV7-2 to TRBJ2-1; D gene ambiguous. There are 12 residues in the CDR3. Trimming stripped 1 base from V and 5 bases from J, with 3 bases between. The germline V gene has CDR1 SGHTA and CDR2 FQGNSA.

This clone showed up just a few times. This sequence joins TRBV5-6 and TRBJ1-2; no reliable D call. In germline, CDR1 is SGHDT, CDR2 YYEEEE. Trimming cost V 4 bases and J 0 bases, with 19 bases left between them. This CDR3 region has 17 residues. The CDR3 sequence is CASSPGGRPNPNYGYTF. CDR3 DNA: TGTGCCAGCAGCCCGGGCGGGAGACCGAACCCTAACTATGGCTACACCTTC.

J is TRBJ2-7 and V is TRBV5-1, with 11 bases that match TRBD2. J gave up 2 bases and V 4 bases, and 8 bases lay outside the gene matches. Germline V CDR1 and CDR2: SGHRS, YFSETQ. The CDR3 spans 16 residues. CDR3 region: CASSKELAGGPYEQYF. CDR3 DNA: TGCGCCAGCAGCAAGGAGCTAGCGGGGGGTCCCTACGAGCAGTACTTC.

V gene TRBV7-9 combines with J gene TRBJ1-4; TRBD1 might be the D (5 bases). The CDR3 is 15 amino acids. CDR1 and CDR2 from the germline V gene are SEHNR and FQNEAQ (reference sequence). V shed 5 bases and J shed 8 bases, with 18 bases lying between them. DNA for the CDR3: TGTGCCAGCAGCCCAGGGACGGTAGGGCGAGAAAAACTGTTTTTT. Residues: CASSPGTVGREKLFF.

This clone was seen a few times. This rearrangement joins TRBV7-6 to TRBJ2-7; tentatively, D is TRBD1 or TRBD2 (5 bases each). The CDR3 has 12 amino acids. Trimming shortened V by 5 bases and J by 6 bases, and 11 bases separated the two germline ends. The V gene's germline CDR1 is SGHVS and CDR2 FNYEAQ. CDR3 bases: TGTGCCAGCAGCCCCTATGGGGGCGAGCAGTACTTC. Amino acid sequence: CASSPYGGEQYF.

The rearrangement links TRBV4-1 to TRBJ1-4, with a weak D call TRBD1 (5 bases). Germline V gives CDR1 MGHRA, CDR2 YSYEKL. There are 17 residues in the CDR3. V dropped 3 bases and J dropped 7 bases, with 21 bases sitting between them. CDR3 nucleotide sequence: TGCGCCAGCAGCCACCCGTACAGGACACGACCTTCTGAAAAACTGTTTTTT. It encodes CASSHPYRTRPSEKLFF.

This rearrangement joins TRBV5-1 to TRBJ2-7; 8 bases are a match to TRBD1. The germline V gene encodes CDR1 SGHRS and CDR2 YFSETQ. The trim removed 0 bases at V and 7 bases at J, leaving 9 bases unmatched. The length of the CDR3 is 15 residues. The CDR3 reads CASSLAQGAHGEQYF. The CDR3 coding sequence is TGCGCCAGCAGCTTGGCCCAGGGGGCGCACGGTGAGCAGTACTTC.

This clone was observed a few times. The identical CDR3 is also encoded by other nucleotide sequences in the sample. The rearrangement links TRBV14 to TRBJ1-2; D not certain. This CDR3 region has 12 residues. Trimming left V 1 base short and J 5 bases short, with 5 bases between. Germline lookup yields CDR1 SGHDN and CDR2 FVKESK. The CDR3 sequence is CASSQGAYGYTF. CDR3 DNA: TGTGCCAGCAGCCAAGGTGCTTATGGCTACACCTTC.

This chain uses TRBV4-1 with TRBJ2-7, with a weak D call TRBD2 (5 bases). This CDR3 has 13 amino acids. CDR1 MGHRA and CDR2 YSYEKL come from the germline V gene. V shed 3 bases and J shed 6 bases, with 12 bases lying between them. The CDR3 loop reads CASSHPGMGEQYF. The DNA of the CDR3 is TGCGCCAGCAGCCACCCCGGGATGGGCGAGCAGTACTTC.

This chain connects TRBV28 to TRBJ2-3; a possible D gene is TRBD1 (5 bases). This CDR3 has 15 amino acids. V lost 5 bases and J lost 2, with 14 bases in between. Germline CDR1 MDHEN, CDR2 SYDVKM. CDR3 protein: CASSPNGAITDTQYF. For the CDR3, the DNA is TGTGCCAGCAGTCCCAATGGGGCCATCACAGATACGCAGTATTTT.

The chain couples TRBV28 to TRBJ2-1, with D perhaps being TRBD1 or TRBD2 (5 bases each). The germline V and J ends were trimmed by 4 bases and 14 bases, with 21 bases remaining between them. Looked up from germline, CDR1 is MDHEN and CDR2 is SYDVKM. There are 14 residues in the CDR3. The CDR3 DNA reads TGTGCCAGCAGTTCTTCATCAACCGGGACCGCCGAGTTCTTC. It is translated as CASSSSSTGTAEFF.

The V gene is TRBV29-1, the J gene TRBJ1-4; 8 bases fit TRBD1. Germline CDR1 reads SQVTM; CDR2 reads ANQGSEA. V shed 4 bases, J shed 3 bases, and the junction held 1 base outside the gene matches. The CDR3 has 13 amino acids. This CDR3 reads CSVAGGPNEKLFF. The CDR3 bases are TGCAGCGTTGCAGGGGGCCCTAATGAAAAACTGTTTTTT.

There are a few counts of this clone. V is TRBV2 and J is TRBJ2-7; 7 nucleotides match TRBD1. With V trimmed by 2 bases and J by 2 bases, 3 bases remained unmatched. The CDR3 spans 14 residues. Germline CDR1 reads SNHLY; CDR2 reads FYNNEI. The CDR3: CASSENRGPYEQYF. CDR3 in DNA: TGTGCCAGCAGTGAAAACAGGGGCCCCTACGAGCAGTACTTC.

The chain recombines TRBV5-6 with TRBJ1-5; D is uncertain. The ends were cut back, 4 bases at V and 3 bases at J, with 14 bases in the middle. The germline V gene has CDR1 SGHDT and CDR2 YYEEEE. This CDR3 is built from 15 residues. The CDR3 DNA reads TGTGCCAGCAGCCCCCGAGGGTCCTACAATCAGCCCCAGCATTTT. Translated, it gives CASSPRGSYNQPQHF.

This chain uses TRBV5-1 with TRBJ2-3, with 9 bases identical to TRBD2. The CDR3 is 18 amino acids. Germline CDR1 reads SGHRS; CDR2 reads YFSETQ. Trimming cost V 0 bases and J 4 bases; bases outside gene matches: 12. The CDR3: CASSLAVGFSGGADTQYF. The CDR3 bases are TGCGCCAGCAGCTTGGCAGTAGGGTTTAGCGGGGGTGCAGATACGCAGTATTTT.

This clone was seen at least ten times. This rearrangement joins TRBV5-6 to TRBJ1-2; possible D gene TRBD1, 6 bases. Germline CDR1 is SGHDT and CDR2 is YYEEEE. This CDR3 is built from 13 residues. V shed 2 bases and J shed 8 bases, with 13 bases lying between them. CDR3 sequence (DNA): TGTGCCAGCAGCTTCTCGGGGGCGCAGGGCTACACCTTC. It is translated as CASSFSGAQGYTF.

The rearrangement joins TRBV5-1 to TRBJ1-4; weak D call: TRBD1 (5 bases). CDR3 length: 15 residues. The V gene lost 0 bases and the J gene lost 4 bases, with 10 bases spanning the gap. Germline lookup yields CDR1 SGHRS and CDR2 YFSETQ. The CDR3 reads CASSLAAGSNEKLFF. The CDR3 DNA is TGCGCCAGCAGCTTGGCGGCAGGGAGTAATGAAAAACTGTTTTTT.

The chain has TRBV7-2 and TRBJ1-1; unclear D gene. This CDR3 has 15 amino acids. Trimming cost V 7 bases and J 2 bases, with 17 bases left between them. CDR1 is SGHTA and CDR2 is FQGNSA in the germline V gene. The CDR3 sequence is CASTPSGNRNTEAFF. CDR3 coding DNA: TGTGCCAGCACCCCGAGCGGGAATAGAAACACTGAAGCTTTCTTT.

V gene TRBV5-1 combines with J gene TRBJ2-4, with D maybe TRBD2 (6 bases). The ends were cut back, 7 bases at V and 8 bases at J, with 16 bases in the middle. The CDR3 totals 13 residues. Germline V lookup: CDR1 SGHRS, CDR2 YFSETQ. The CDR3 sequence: CASADGGRDIQYF. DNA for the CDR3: TGCGCCAGCGCAGACGGGGGAAGGGACATTCAGTACTTC.

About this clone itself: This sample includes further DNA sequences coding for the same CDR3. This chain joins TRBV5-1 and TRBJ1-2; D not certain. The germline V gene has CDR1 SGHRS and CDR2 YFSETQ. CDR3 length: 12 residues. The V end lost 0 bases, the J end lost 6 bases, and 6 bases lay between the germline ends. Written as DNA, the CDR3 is TGCGCCAGCAGCTTGGCTGGAGATGGCTACACCTTC. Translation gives CASSLAGDGYTF.